This TCR beta chain was profiled in a study of blood T cell repertoires in COVID-19. Looking at the study overall: Italy, Spain and the United States were the sources of the convalescent and acute COVID-19 samples. Sample material is recorded as cDNA or gDNA derived from T cells, B-cell-depleted T cells, or PBMCs.

The germline CDR1 and CDR2 sequences are MNHEY and SVGAGI. The CDR3 runs 15 residues. Trimming cost V 5 bases and J 2 bases; bases outside gene matches: 6. Original methodology: The assay estimated nucleated cells by amplifying reference gene primers. Some clones are missing from TCRdb's copy, which holds only in-frame ones; the method was immunoSEQ multiplex PCR. V and J calls and clone size come straight from that table; D and trimming were deduced from the DNA. The profile covers fewer than 120,000 clones, with more than 75% appearing a single time and less than 3.5% taken by the ten largest. The rearrangement joins TRBV6-5 to TRBJ1-5; 7 bases agree with TRBD1. Sequences were obtained from peripheral blood. This TCR was sampled from a woman aged 45-60 years with acute or convalescent COVID-19. This CDR3 is CASSRQGMGNQPQHF. CDR3 nucleotide sequence: TGTGCCAGCAGTCGACAGGGTATGGGCAATCAGCCCCAGCATTTT.